Listed below are T cell receptor beta chains from one sample, sequenced in a study of blood T cell repertoires in COVID-19. Assay used: immunoSEQ multiplex PCR; TCRdb lists only in-frame clones, some missing. The sample records under 110,000 clones, about 70% being singletons. The sequenced material came from peripheral blood. The receptors were gathered from a human donor with acute or convalescent COVID-19. The donor label of this sample is uncertain. Both conserved end residues are part of each CDR3. The order of the fields is D gene, clone size, J gene, V gene, CDR3 DNA, CDR3 protein. The D gene is left open where the match is weak. Clone size is shown for a subset of rows, as once, few, many or a class of expanded clone.

>-|-|TRBJ1-3|TRBV25-1
TGTGCCAGCAGTGAATGGGGCGATTACTATGGAAACACCATATATTTT
CASSEWGDYYGNTIYF
>-|-|TRBJ1-2|TRBV5-1
TGCGCCAGCAGCCCGGGACTTATGAGGACATATGGCTACACCTTC
CASSPGLMRTYGYTF
>TRBD1|-|TRBJ2-5|TRBV6-5
TGTGCCAGCAGTCGGACAGGGAAAGAGACCCAGTACTTC
CASSRTGKETQYF
>-|-|TRBJ1-2|TRBV20-1
TGCAGTGCAGGGGCAGGGAATGGCTACACCTTC
CSAGAGNGYTF
>-|-|TRBJ2-1|TRBV24-1
TGTGCCACCAGTGATTCAGTTCGCTCCTACAATGAGCAGTTCTTC
CATSDSVRSYNEQFF
>-|-|TRBJ1-4|TRBV12-3/TRBV12-4
TGTGCCAGCAGTTTAAACACAGAAGGAAAACTGTTTTTT
CASSLNTEGKLFF
>-|-|TRBJ2-5|TRBV20-1
TGCAGTGCCCATCAGTGGTTAACCCAGTACTTC
CSAHQWLTQYF
>TRBD1|many|TRBJ1-1|TRBV5-1
TGCGCCAGCAGCTCGGGACAGGGGAGTCTGAAAGCTTTCTTT
CASSSGQGSLKAFF
>TRBD1|many|TRBJ1-2|TRBV2
TGTGCCAGCCTAGGGCCTCGGACAGGGGGCAGGGCTAACTATGGCTACACCTTC
CASLGPRTGGRANYGYTF
>TRBD1|-|TRBJ2-5|TRBV9
TGTGCCAGCAGCCCCGGGACAGTATATAAAGAGACCCAGTACTTC
CASSPGTVYKETQYF
>TRBD1|-|TRBJ1-2|TRBV28
TGTGCCAGCAGTTTCAGTGACAGGGACTTCTATGGCTACACCTTC
CASSFSDRDFYGYTF